This TCR beta chain was sequenced for a study of blood T cell repertoires in COVID-19. Sequenced by immunoSEQ multiplex PCR; TCRdb stores in-frame clones only, minus some. Among a few hundred thousand clones listed, approximately 85% were seen once. This clonotype was obtained from a man over 45 who had recovered from COVID-19. The sample comprised peripheral blood.

CDR3 bases: TGTGCCAGCAGTTACTCCCGCAGGGGGCCCTACGAGCAGTACTTC. Translation: CASSYSRRGPYEQYF. This chain connects TRBV6-5 to TRBJ2-7, with 8 bases identical to TRBD1. The trim removed 0 bases at V and 2 bases at J, leaving 3 bases unmatched. CDR3 length equals 15 residues. Germline V gene sequence: CDR1 MNHEY, CDR2 SVGAGI.